This is a list of T cell receptor beta chains from one sample in a study of regulatory and conventional T cells in RAG deficiency. Method: immunoSEQ multiplex PCR; TCRdb's copy keeps in-frame clones and lacks some. The sample contains 45,000 or so clones, 70% to 90% of which appear only once. These data also formed part of another study, on regulatory T cells.

Sequencing input: CD4+ effector T cells sorted from blood. The receptors derive from a human donor in good health. CDR3s include the opening cysteine and the closing phenylalanine or tryptophan. Each record gives: D gene, clone size, V gene, J gene, CDR3 protein, CDR3 DNA. The D gene is left open where the match is weak. Only some rows state a clone size, as once, few, many or a class for expanded clones.

D: TRBD2; size: .; V: TRBV9; J: TRBJ2-3; CDR3: CASSAGTTTDTQYF; DNA: TGTGCCAGCAGCGCCGGGACTACCACAGATACGCAGTATTTT
D: .; size: .; V: TRBV18; J: TRBJ1-1; CDR3: CASSPRGGEAFF; DNA: TGTGCCAGCTCACCACGTGGGGGGGAAGCTTTCTTT
D: TRBD1; size: .; V: TRBV7-2; J: TRBJ2-7; CDR3: CASSDSGTATYEQYF; DNA: TGTGCCAGCAGTGACTCCGGGACAGCGACCTACGAGCAGTACTTC
D: .; size: .; V: TRBV18; J: TRBJ2-3; CDR3: CASSSGVRTDTQYF; DNA: TGTGCCAGCTCCTCCGGGGTTCGCACAGATACGCAGTATTTT
D: .; size: .; V: TRBV7-7; J: TRBJ2-2; CDR3: CASSLGSSTGELFF; DNA: TGTGCTAGCAGCTTAGGATCTAGTACCGGGGAGCTGTTTTTT
D: .; size: .; V: TRBV19; J: TRBJ2-5; CDR3: CASSIMFSAQETQYF; DNA: TGTGCCAGTAGTATAATGTTTAGCGCACAAGAGACCCAGTACTTC
D: TRBD1; size: .; V: TRBV29-1; J: TRBJ1-1; CDR3: CSGTGAGTEAFF; DNA: TGCAGCGGGACAGGTGCAGGCACTGAAGCTTTCTTT
D: .; size: .; V: TRBV2; J: TRBJ1-2; CDR3: CASSVAGIANYGYTF; DNA: TGTGCCAGCAGTGTGGCAGGCATAGCTAACTATGGCTACACCTTC
D: .; size: .; V: TRBV2; J: TRBJ2-1; CDR3: CASNQGPTYNEQFF; DNA: TGTGCCAGCAACCAGGGTCCAACTTACAATGAGCAGTTCTTC
D: TRBD1; size: .; V: TRBV6-4; J: TRBJ1-3; CDR3: CASSDPPQGASGNTIYF; DNA: TGTGCCAGCAGTGACCCCCCACAGGGGGCATCAGGAAACACCATATATTTT
D: TRBD1; size: once; V: TRBV5-6; J: TRBJ1-2; CDR3: CASSLLDRDRHGYTF; DNA: TGTGCCAGCAGCTTATTAGACAGGGATCGTCATGGCTACACCTTC
D: .; size: few; V: TRBV7-9; J: TRBJ1-2; CDR3: CASTSGISYGYTF; DNA: TGTGCCAGCACCTCCGGGATTAGCTATGGCTACACCTTC
D: .; size: .; V: TRBV19; J: TRBJ1-4; CDR3: CASSMGLNNEKLFF; DNA: TGTGCCAGTAGTATGGGACTAAATAATGAAAAACTGTTTTTT
D: TRBD1; size: once; V: TRBV27; J: TRBJ1-5; CDR3: CASSLLGQGTRQPQHF; DNA: TGTGCCAGCAGTTTACTAGGACAGGGGACACGGCAGCCCCAGCATTTT
D: .; size: .; V: TRBV7-9; J: TRBJ1-1; CDR3: CASSPHRDGEAFF; DNA: TGTGCCAGCAGCCCGCACAGGGACGGTGAAGCTTTCTTT
D: .; size: .; V: TRBV30; J: TRBJ1-1; CDR3: CAWSVPGAAGTEAFF; DNA: TGTGCCTGGAGTGTCCCGGGGGCGGCTGGCACTGAAGCTTTCTTT
D: TRBD1; size: .; V: TRBV10-3; J: TRBJ2-5; CDR3: CAISESEGQSETQYF; DNA: TGTGCCATCAGTGAGAGCGAGGGACAGTCAGAGACCCAGTACTTC
D: .; size: .; V: TRBV30; J: TRBJ1-4; CDR3: CAWSVLSALNEKLFF; DNA: TGTGCCTGGAGTGTACTTTCCGCGTTAAATGAAAAACTGTTTTTT
D: .; size: .; V: TRBV7-3; J: TRBJ2-6; CDR3: CASSTKGGANVLTF; DNA: TGTGCCAGCAGCACCAAAGGTGGGGCCAACGTCCTGACTTTC
D: .; size: .; V: TRBV6-5; J: TRBJ1-3; CDR3: CASRVGVTGNTIYF; DNA: TGTGCCAGCAGGGTCGGGGTGACTGGAAACACCATATATTTT
D: .; size: .; V: TRBV2; J: TRBJ1-2; CDR3: CASVPLGEKGYTF; DNA: TGTGCCAGCGTCCCCTTGGGGGAAAAGGGCTACACCTTC
D: .; size: .; V: TRBV6-1; J: TRBJ2-3; CDR3: CATIRERATDTQYF; DNA: TGTGCCACCATCCGGGAAAGGGCCACAGATACGCAGTATTTT
D: .; size: .; V: TRBV5-4; J: TRBJ2-3; CDR3: CASSPRVEADTQYF; DNA: TGTGCCAGCAGCCCCCGGGTGGAGGCAGATACGCAGTATTTT
D: .; size: .; V: TRBV18; J: TRBJ1-4; CDR3: CASSPSVEGPEEKLFF; DNA: TGTGCCAGCTCACCAAGTGTGGAGGGGCCGGAGGAAAAACTGTTTTTT
D: .; size: few; V: TRBV7-9; J: TRBJ1-6; CDR3: CASTYINNSPLHF; DNA: TGTGCCAGCACCTATATCAATAATTCACCCCTCCACTTT
D: .; size: .; V: TRBV9; J: TRBJ2-7; CDR3: CASSAQDTPPYEQYF; DNA: TGTGCCAGCAGCGCGCAAGACACTCCGCCCTACGAGCAGTACTTC
D: .; size: .; V: TRBV7-5; J: TRBJ1-1; CDR3: CARSLPGPRDWAEAFF; DNA: TGTGCCAGAAGCTTACCCGGCCCCAGGGATTGGGCTGAAGCTTTCTTT
D: .; size: few; V: TRBV2; J: TRBJ1-5; CDR3: CASSNAPYSNQPQHF; DNA: TGTGCCAGCAGTAACGCGCCTTATAGCAATCAGCCCCAGCATTTT